This T cell receptor beta chain comes out of a study of T cell responses to AZD1222 COVID-19 vaccine. In the case of this clone: The antigen remains unidentified.

Study findings and constraints: White British people made up most donors, females outnumbered males, and clonal diversity was possibly underestimated. Regions left unmutated in variants are reportedly the target of nearly half of spike-specific TCRs. Seropositive at baseline were only a handful of AZD1222 recipients. The study found Spike-specific TCR breadth and depth rose after two AZD1222 doses.

Generated by immunoSEQ multiplex PCR, the TCRdb table keeps only in-frame clones and is missing some. The sample holds about 150,000 clones; roughly nine tenths are singletons and the top ten take 5.5% to 7%. Trimming cost V 3 bases and J 0 bases, with 17 bases left between them. In germline, CDR1 is LNHDA, CDR2 SQIVND (reference sequence). The CDR3 covers 17 residues. V gene TRBV19 combines with J gene TRBJ1-1; D perhaps matches TRBD1 (6 bases). The receptor comes from an adult who had recovered from COVID-19. The sequenced sample was peripheral blood, obtained after recovery from COVID-19. The CDR3 DNA reads as TGTGCCAGTAGTATTCGCAGGGGCCCACTAATGAACACTGAAGCTTTCTTT. It yields the protein CASSIRRGPLMNTEAFF.